This TCR beta chain was sequenced in a study of T cell responses to AZD1222 COVID-19 vaccine. Overall study findings and caveats: Females outnumbered males among donors, who were mostly white British; clonal diversity was possibly underestimated. Baseline serology detected seropositivity in only five or six AZD1222 recipients.

Comments on this clone: Its cognate antigen is unknown.

Profiling relied on immunoSEQ multiplex PCR, and the TCRdb table lists in-frame clones only, not all of them. This sample has over 150,000 clones, with around 90% found just once. Trimming stripped 1 base from V and 3 bases from J, with 6 bases between. The V gene's germline CDR1 is KGHSH and CDR2 LQKENI. The CDR3 contains 13 residues. The rearrangement joins TRBV18 to TRBJ1-2; weak D call: TRBD1 (5 bases). The sequence came from an adult in good health. Sequencing was performed on peripheral blood, taken on day 0 of AZD1222 vaccination. The chain's CDR3 is CASSPRGHYGYTF. The CDR3 DNA sequence: TGTGCCAGCTCACCACGGGGACACTATGGCTACACCTTC.